Listed here are 30 T cell receptor beta chains from one sample, sequenced in a study of early T cells in non-severe SARS-CoV-2 infection. TCRdb re-analysed the 5' RACE reads in MiXCR, keeping a single row per CDR3 protein. The sample consists of some 46,000 distinct CDR3 sequences, approximately 9.4% of them appearing once. Sequencing used whole blood. The receptors were sampled from an adult who was a healthcare worker with PCR-confirmed SARS-CoV-2 infection or an uninfected control (not recorded which).

Within the sample, this clonotype is medium-sized. The chain links TRBV2 to TRBJ1-5; 7 nucleotides align to TRBD1. The CDR3 loop spans 15 amino acids. Looked up from germline, CDR1 is SNHLY and CDR2 is FYNNEI. V lost 7 bases to trimming and J lost 8 bases; unmatched junction nucleotides: 14. The CDR3 DNA sequence: TGTGCCAGCAAGGGCGGAGGGGGCGATTTCAAGCCCCAGCATTTT. Translation gives CASKGGGGDFKPQHF.

A few counts support this clonotype. The CDR3 reads CASSPHGGASNEQFF. The DNA for the CDR3 is TGTGCCAGCAGCCCCCACGGGGGCGCGTCTAATGAGCAGTTCTTC. V and J are TRBV9 and TRBJ2-1; the D call may be TRBD1 or TRBD2 (6 bases each). The CDR3 is 15 amino acids. With 4 bases removed from V and 7 bases from J, the gap between germline ends came to 18 bases. Germline CDR1 reads SGDLS; CDR2 reads YYNGEE.

This rearrangement joins TRBV11-2 to TRBJ2-1; TRBD2 agrees at 7 bases. Germline assignment: CDR1 SGHAT and CDR2 FQNNGV. This CDR3 has 15 amino acids. The V gene end was trimmed by 3 bases and the J gene end by 0 bases; junction bases not matched to a gene: 2. The DNA of the CDR3 is TGTGCCAGCAGCTTCGGGAGGACCTCCTACAATGAGCAGTTCTTC. It translates to CASSFGRTSYNEQFF.

This clonotype was recorded many times. The chain has TRBV28 and TRBJ2-3, with a weak D call TRBD2 (6 bases). The CDR3 extends over 14 amino acids. Trimming removed 5 bases at V and 5 bases at J, with 14 bases between. Germline V gene sequence: CDR1 MDHEN, CDR2 SYDVKM. The CDR3 DNA sequence: TGTGCCAGCAGTCCGTCGGGAGAGGTAGATACGCAGTATTTT. Amino acids: CASSPSGEVDTQYF.

The rearrangement joins TRBV11-1 to TRBJ2-5; D perhaps matches TRBD1 (6 bases). CDR1 is SGHAT, CDR2 FQDESV, per germline (reference sequence). The CDR3 runs to 14 residues. Trimming took 5 bases from V and 5 from J, leaving 15 bases between them. CDR3 coding DNA: TGTGCCAGCAGCCCAGGGGACCTACGGGAGACCCAGTACTTC. Translating gives CASSPGDLRETQYF. The entire variable domain, with the rest obtained from reference TRBV11-1 and TRBJ2-5, is as follows: EAEVAQSPRYKITEKSQAVAFWCDPISGHATLYWYRQILGQGPELLVQFQDESVVDDSQLPKDRFSAERLKGVDSTLKIQPAELGDSAMYLCASSPGDLRETQYFGPGTRLLVL.

Only a few counts were recorded for this clonotype. CDR3 in amino acids: CASSGGTGGVETQYF. As DNA, the CDR3 is TGTGCCAGCAGCGGGGGGACAGGTGGTGTAGAGACCCAGTACTTC. The chain recombines TRBV12-3 or TRBV12-4 with TRBJ2-5; D is perhaps TRBD1 (8 bases). The length of the CDR3 is 15 residues. Trimming cost V 6 bases and J 4 bases, with 18 bases left between them.

J is TRBJ1-4 and V is TRBV2, with D possibly being TRBD1 (6 bases). The CDR3 spans 15 residues. The germline V gene has CDR1 SNHLY and CDR2 FYNNEI. Trimming removed 0 bases at V and 6 bases at J, with 11 bases between. The CDR3 protein is CASSEATGHDEKLFF. The CDR3 DNA follows: TGTGCCAGCAGTGAAGCTACAGGGCACGATGAAAAACTGTTTTTT.

This clonotype appeared many times. The chain is built from TRBV2 and TRBJ2-2; 7 nucleotides agree with TRBD2. The CDR3 length is 13 residues. V lost 3 bases to trimming and J lost 5 bases; unmatched junction nucleotides: 0. Germline CDR1 reads SNHLY; CDR2 reads FYNNEI. CDR3 in DNA: TGTGCCAGCAGTGAGGGAGGGACCGGGGAGCTGTTTTTT. It specifies CASSEGGTGELFF.

V is TRBV30 and J is TRBJ1-1; 7 bases align to TRBD1. The CDR3 length is 14 residues. Germline V gene sequence: CDR1 GTSNPN, CDR2 SVGIG (reference sequence). J gave up 3 bases and V 4 bases, and 8 bases lay outside the gene matches. For the CDR3, the DNA is TGTGCCTGGATTGGACAGGCCCTTTACACTGAAGCTTTCTTT. It encodes CAWIGQALYTEAFF.

Many counts were recorded for this clonotype. The chain joins TRBV7-7 to TRBJ2-1, with 10 bases matching TRBD1. There are 14 residues in the CDR3. J was trimmed by 7 bases and V by 3 bases; bases with no gene match: 3. In germline, CDR1 is SSHAT, CDR2 FNYEAQ (reference sequence). CDR3 nucleotide sequence: TGTGCCAGCAGCTTGGGACAGGGGACTAATGAGCAGTTCTTC. Translating it yields CASSLGQGTNEQFF.

This sequence joins TRBV20-1 and TRBJ2-3; 11 nucleotides match TRBD2. Per germline, CDR1 DFQATT and CDR2 SNEGSKA (reference sequence). V lost 4 bases, J lost 4 bases, and 10 bases stayed unmatched. This CDR3 region has 16 residues. The CDR3 sequence is CSAIRLAGSLADTQYF. The DNA for the CDR3 is TGCAGTGCTATCCGACTAGCGGGATCTTTGGCAGATACGCAGTATTTT.

This clonotype was seen a few times. This chain joins TRBV29-1 and TRBJ2-7; 10 bases match TRBD1. The CDR3 is made up of 13 amino acids. V was clipped by 4 bases and J by 4 bases; unmatched bases: 4. Looked up from germline, CDR1 is SQVTM and CDR2 is ANQGSEA. The CDR3 loop reads CSVAGTGDYEQYF. The CDR3 DNA sequence: TGCAGCGTTGCCGGGACAGGGGATTACGAGCAGTACTTC.

This clonotype showed up just a few times. The chain couples TRBV20-1 to TRBJ2-3; 10 nucleotides align to TRBD2. Germline V gene sequence: CDR1 DFQATT, CDR2 SNEGSKA (reference sequence). This CDR3 is built from 13 residues. V gave up 6 bases and J gave up 9 bases; unmatched junction bases: 9. CDR3 in amino acids: CSAKAGGPSTQYF. The CDR3 DNA is TGCAGTGCCAAAGCGGGAGGGCCCTCGACGCAGTATTTT.

This clonotype was found many times. V gene TRBV6-5 combines with J gene TRBJ2-7, with 10 nucleotides matching TRBD2. V shed 6 bases and J 6 bases; nucleotides not matched to a gene: 11. CDR3 length: 15 residues. Germline assignment: CDR1 MNHEY and CDR2 SVGAGI. The CDR3 nucleotides are TGTGCCAGCAGCCCCCGGCTAGCGGGAGTCTCCGAGCAGTACTTC. Amino acid sequence: CASSPRLAGVSEQYF.

V and J are TRBV28 and TRBJ2-2, with a possible D match to TRBD1 (6 bases). Per the germline V gene, CDR1 is MDHEN and CDR2 is SYDVKM. Trimming removed 6 bases from V and 14 bases from J, with 13 bases in between. The CDR3 has 11 amino acids. The CDR3, as DNA: TGTGCCAGCAGCTTGGGACATGGTCTGTTTTTT. As protein: CASSLGHGLFF.

This clonotype was recorded at least ten times. This chain connects TRBV29-1 to TRBJ1-1; D remains unclear. Germline loops: CDR1 SQVTM, CDR2 ANQGSEA. V lost 6 bases to trimming and J lost 1 base, with 3 bases between them. The CDR3 loop spans 10 amino acids. The CDR3 bases are TGCAGCGTAAAGAACACTGAAGCTTTCTTT. It translates to CSVKNTEAFF.

This clonotype turned up a few times. The rearrangement joins TRBV10-3 to TRBJ2-3, with D possibly matching TRBD2 (6 bases). The V gene lost 6 bases and the J gene lost 3 bases, with 7 bases spanning the gap. Per germline, CDR1 ENHRY and CDR2 SYGVKD. CDR3 length equals 12 residues. The CDR3 nucleotides are TGTGCCATCAGCCGGGAGACAGATACGCAGTATTTT. It translates to CAISRETDTQYF.

This clonotype was seen a few times. V is TRBV29-1 and J is TRBJ2-7, with D possibly being TRBD2 (6 bases). Germline loops: CDR1 SQVTM, CDR2 ANQGSEA. The CDR3 consists of 14 residues. V lost 4 bases and J 3 bases, leaving 16 bases between the germline ends. CDR3 sequence: CSVVEAGPLYEQYF. The CDR3 bases are TGCAGCGTTGTGGAAGCGGGTCCGCTCTACGAGCAGTACTTC.

The sample holds many counts of this clonotype. This chain joins TRBV10-3 and TRBJ2-5; D possibly corresponds to TRBD2 (5 bases). Germline V gene sequence: CDR1 ENHRY, CDR2 SYGVKD. This CDR3 is built from 13 residues. V was pared by 6 bases and J by 5 bases, with 13 bases between. The CDR3 loop reads CAIRAGTEETQYF. As DNA, the CDR3 is TGTGCCATCAGGGCGGGTACGGAGGAGACCCAGTACTTC.

This clonotype has at least ten counts. The chain links TRBV5-4 to TRBJ1-2; 8 nucleotides align to TRBD1. The CDR3 loop spans 13 amino acids. Trimming cost V 0 bases and J 8 bases; bases outside gene matches: 3. Germline loops: CDR1 SGHNT, CDR2 YYREEE (reference sequence). The CDR3 sequence: CASSLVGQEGYTF. In DNA, the CDR3 is TGTGCCAGCAGCTTGGTGGGACAGGAAGGCTACACCTTC.

This clonotype came up many times. The chain uses TRBV14 and TRBJ2-1; D may be TRBD2 (7 bases). This CDR3 is built from 14 residues. With 3 bases removed from V and 11 bases from J, the gap between germline ends came to 17 bases. Germline V gene data show CDR1 as SGHDN and CDR2 as FVKESK. In nucleotides, the CDR3 is TGTGCCAGCAGCCATGGAGGGGGGGAGTTCAAGCAGTTCTTC. It is translated as CASSHGGGEFKQFF.

This clonotype was recorded a few times. The rearrangement uses TRBV6-5 and TRBJ2-7; D may be TRBD2 (6 bases). The V gene lost 0 bases and the J gene lost 4 bases, with 13 bases spanning the gap. The germline CDR1 and CDR2 sequences are MNHEY and SVGAGI. This CDR3 contains 15 residues. Here the CDR3 DNA reads TGTGCCAGCAGTTACTCCGGGGTAGCGGTTTACGAGCAGTACTTC. The encoded protein is CASSYSGVAVYEQYF.

This clonotype was recorded at least ten times. The rearrangement links TRBV29-1 to TRBJ2-1; D remains ambiguous. This CDR3 spans 10 amino acids. Trimming left V 4 bases short and J 9 bases short, with 7 bases between. The germline V gene encodes CDR1 SQVTM and CDR2 ANQGSEA. CDR3 DNA: TGCAGCGTTGTTCGAGGTGAGCAGTTCTTC. It encodes CSVVRGEQFF.

This clonotype came up many times. The chain has TRBV27 and TRBJ2-1; 9 nucleotides match TRBD2. This CDR3 contains 16 residues. Germline values: CDR1 MNHEY, CDR2 SMNVEV (reference sequence). V gave up 2 bases and J gave up 8 bases; unmatched junction bases: 10. CDR3 protein: CASSLLGGRASHEQFF. The DNA of the CDR3 is TGTGCCAGCAGTTTACTTGGCGGGAGGGCCAGCCATGAGCAGTTCTTC.

V usage is TRBV5-4 and J usage is TRBJ1-2, with D possibly TRBD1 on 5 matching bases. There are 16 residues in the CDR3. Trimming took 4 bases from V and 3 from J, leaving 19 bases between them. Germline V gene sequence: CDR1 SGHNT, CDR2 YYREEE (reference sequence). CDR3 nucleotides: TGTGCCAGCAGCAGGCTGTCGTCAGGGTACGACTATGGCTACACCTTC. This encodes CASSRLSSGYDYGYTF.

The V and J genes are TRBV6-2 or TRBV6-3 and TRBJ2-3; D perhaps matches TRBD1 (5 bases). Germline V gives CDR1 MNHEY, CDR2 SVGEGT. The CDR3 has 12 amino acids. Deletions cut 2 bases from V and 8 bases from J, with 8 bases between. CDR3 amino acids: CASSYGGATQYF. In DNA form, the CDR3 reads TGTGCCAGCAGTTACGGTGGGGCTACGCAGTATTTT.

This clonotype was detected ten times or more. This sequence joins TRBV28 and TRBJ1-1; 8 nucleotides agree with TRBD1. The germline gives CDR1 MDHEN, CDR2 SYDVKM. With V trimmed by 5 bases and J by 11 bases, 7 bases remained unmatched. The CDR3 sequence is 12 residues long. DNA for the CDR3: TGTGCCAGCAGTGCTACAGGGGGGGGTGCTTTCTTT. Its translation: CASSATGGGAFF.

This clonotype has at least ten counts. The chain joins TRBV9 to TRBJ1-6, with TRBD1 matching over 8 bases. CDR1 is SGDLS and CDR2 is YYNGEE in the germline V gene. The junction had 9 bases not matched to a gene; V was cut back by 3 bases and J by 10 bases. CDR3 length: 15 residues. In nucleotides, the CDR3 is TGTGCCAGCAGCGCGGGAAGCAGGGGGCAATCACCCCTCCACTTT. Its protein is CASSAGSRGQSPLHF.

The rearrangement joins TRBV20-1 to TRBJ2-1; 9 bases line up with TRBD2. CDR3 length equals 13 residues. The ends lost 6 bases at V and 10 bases at J; junction bases unmatched: 10. Per the germline V gene, CDR1 is DFQATT and CDR2 is SNEGSKA (reference sequence). This CDR3 reads CSAGLAPDREQFF. The CDR3 DNA sequence: TGCAGTGCAGGACTAGCGCCAGACAGGGAGCAGTTCTTC.

This sequence joins TRBV7-3 and TRBJ2-1; D not certain. Trimming removed 2 bases from V and 6 bases from J, with 20 bases in between. The germline CDR1 and CDR2 sequences are SGHTA and FQGTGA. CDR3 length: 17 residues. Here the CDR3 reads CASSLFVARQIVNEQFF. The CDR3 nucleotides read TGTGCCAGCAGCTTATTTGTGGCCAGGCAGATAGTCAATGAGCAGTTCTTC. The full variable domain, rest sourced from reference TRBV7-3 and TRBJ2-1, is GAGVSQTPSNKVTEKGKYVELRCDPISGHTALYWYRQSLGQGPEFLIYFQGTGAADDSGLPNDRFFAVRPEGSVSTLKIQRTERGDSAVYLCASSLFVARQIVNEQFFGPGTRLTVL.